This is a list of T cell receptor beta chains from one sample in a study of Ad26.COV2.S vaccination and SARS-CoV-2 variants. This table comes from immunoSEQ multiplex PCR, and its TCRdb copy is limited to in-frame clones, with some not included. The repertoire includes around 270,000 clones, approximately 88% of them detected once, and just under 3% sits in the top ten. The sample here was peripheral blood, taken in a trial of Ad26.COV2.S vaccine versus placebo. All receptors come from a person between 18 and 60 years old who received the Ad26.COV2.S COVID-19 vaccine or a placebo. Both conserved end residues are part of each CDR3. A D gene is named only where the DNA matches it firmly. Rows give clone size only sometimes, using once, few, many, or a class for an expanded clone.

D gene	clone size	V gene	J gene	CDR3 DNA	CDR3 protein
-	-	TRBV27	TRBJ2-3	TGTGCCAGCAGCCCTCTAGCAGCCCTTAGCACAGATACGCAGTATTTT	CASSPLAALSTDTQYF
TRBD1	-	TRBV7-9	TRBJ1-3	TGTGCCAGCAGCCCCGCCGGGACAGTGTGGATGGGAGGAAACACCATATATTTT	CASSPAGTVWMGGNTIYF
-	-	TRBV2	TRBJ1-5	TGTGCCAGCAGTGATGTACAGCTTAGCAATCAGCCCCAGCATTTT	CASSDVQLSNQPQHF
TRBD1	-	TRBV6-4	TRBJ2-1	TGTGCCAGCAGCCCCCGGGACAGGGGGCGAGCGGGAGTACCCGGGGAACAGTTCTTC	CASSPRDRGRAGVPGEQFF
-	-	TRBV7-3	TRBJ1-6	TGTGCCAGCAGCGTTCAGGGTGATTCACCCCTCCACTTT	CASSVQGDSPLHF
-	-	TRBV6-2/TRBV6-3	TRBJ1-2	TGTGCCAGCAGTTACCGCCCCGGCGGATTCTATGGCTACACCTTC	CASSYRPGGFYGYTF
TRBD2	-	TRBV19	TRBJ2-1	TGTGCCAGTAGTATAGACCCGGGACTAGCGGAGCAGTTCTTC	CASSIDPGLAEQFF
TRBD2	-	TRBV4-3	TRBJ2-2	TGCGCCAGCAGCACCAGCGGGAGAGGCACCGGGGAGCTGTTTTTT	CASSTSGRGTGELFF
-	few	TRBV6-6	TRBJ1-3	TGTGCCAGCAGTCGATCGGGACCTGGAAACACCATATATTTT	CASSRSGPGNTIYF
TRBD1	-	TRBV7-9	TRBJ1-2	TGTGCCAGCAGCTTAAAAGGAACAGGGGGCGTTGGAGGCTACACCTTC	CASSLKGTGGVGGYTF
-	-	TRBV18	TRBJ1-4	TGTGCCAGCTCCCGGGACGGAACGGACTCAATGAAAAAACTGTTTTTT	CASSRDGTDSMKKLFF
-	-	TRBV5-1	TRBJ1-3	TGCGCCAGCAGCTGGGGGACAACTAGACCTGGAAACACCATATATTTT	CASSWGTTRPGNTIYF
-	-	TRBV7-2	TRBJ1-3	TGTGCCAGCAGCAAAGACGGTAGCTCTGGAAACACCATATATTTT	CASSKDGSSGNTIYF
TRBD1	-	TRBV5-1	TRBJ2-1	TGCGCCAGCAGCCGAAGGACAGGGGGCGACCCATACAATGAGCAGTTCTTC	CASSRRTGGDPYNEQFF
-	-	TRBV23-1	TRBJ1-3	TGCGCCAAAGGGGACACCTTCTCTGGAAACACCATATATTTT	CAKGDTFSGNTIYF
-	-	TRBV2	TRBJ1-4	TGTGCCAGCAGTGAGGGCGGTGAAAAACTGTTTTTT	CASSEGGEKLFF
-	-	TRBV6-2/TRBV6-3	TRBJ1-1	TGTGCCAGCAGTTATTGGTTGGGGACTGAAGCTTTCTTT	CASSYWLGTEAFF
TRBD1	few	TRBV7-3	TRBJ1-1	TGTGCCAGCAGCTTAACCGGACAGGCTAACACTGAAGCTTTCTTT	CASSLTGQANTEAFF
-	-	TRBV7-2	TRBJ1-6	TGTGCCAGCAGCCTTTTTGATTCTTCACCCCTCCACTTT	CASSLFDSSPLHF
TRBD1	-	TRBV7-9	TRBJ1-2	TGTGCCAGCAGCTTAGTTGAGTGGGGGACAGCTAACTATGGCTACACCTTC	CASSLVEWGTANYGYTF
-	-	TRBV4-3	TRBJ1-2	TGCGCCAGCAGCCAAGAGGGGAACACCTTCTATGGCTACACCTTC	CASSQEGNTFYGYTF
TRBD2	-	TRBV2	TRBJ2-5	TGTGCCAGCAGTCTCGGGACTAGCGGAAAGCGGGGCCAAGAGACCCAGTACTTC	CASSLGTSGKRGQETQYF
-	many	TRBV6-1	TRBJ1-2	TGTGCCAGCAGTGAAACGCCAGGGCAAAACTATGGCTACACCTTC	CASSETPGQNYGYTF
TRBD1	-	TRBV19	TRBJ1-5	TGTGCCAGTAGGCAGGGGGGGACTCAGCCCCAGCATTTT	CASRQGGTQPQHF
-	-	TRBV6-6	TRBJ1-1	TGTGCCAGCAGTTACTACAGGAGTGGGAACACTGAAGCTTTCTTT	CASSYYRSGNTEAFF
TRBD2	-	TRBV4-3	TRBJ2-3	TGCGCCAGCAGAAAATCGGGACTAGCGGGAGAAGATACGCAGTATTTT	CASRKSGLAGEDTQYF
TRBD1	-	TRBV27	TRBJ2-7	TGTGCCAGCAGTCTTCGACAGGGCCACGAGCAGTACTTC	CASSLRQGHEQYF
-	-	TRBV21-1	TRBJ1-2	TGTGCTAGCAGCAAAGATAATCCGGGGAGGGTGGATGGCTACACCTTC	CASSKDNPGRVDGYTF
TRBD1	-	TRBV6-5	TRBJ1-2	TGTGCCAGCAGCCGGGGACAGTCTAACTATGGCTACACCTTC	CASSRGQSNYGYTF
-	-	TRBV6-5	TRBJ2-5	TGTGCCAGCAGAGGGGGAAAAGGGGAGACCCAGTACTTC	CASRGGKGETQYF